These T cell receptor beta chains were read from a single sample in a study of shared clonotypes between healthy human individuals. TCRdb's table, derived via immunoSEQ multiplex PCR, lists solely in-frame clones and lacks some. The sample includes 1,400,000 or so clones, roughly 98.5% of them seen just once. Sequencing input: naive CD4+ T cells sorted from blood. These receptors all come from a man aged 25 to 40 in good health. Both conserved end residues are part of each CDR3. The listing skips clone size in some rows; elsewhere it reads once, few, many or a size class.

clone size	V gene	J gene	CDR3 protein
.	TRBV7-2	TRBJ2-2	CASSLYPAGELFF
.	TRBV7-8	TRBJ2-3	CASSFPGSADTQYF
.	TRBV5-1	TRBJ2-5	CASSFKLLNRDRGIQETQYF
.	TRBV5-1	TRBJ1-1	CASSLYAATEAFF
.	TRBV9	TRBJ2-1	CASSPRLGQGDNEQFF
.	TRBV6-4	TRBJ1-4	CASSSYPQGALATILGKLFF
once	TRBV5-4	TRBJ2-7	CASSMTTGLVEQYF
.	TRBV29-1	TRBJ1-1	CSVVSGFTEAFF
.	TRBV7-6	TRBJ2-1	CASSWGDRDDNEQFF
.	TRBV7-8	TRBJ2-6	CASTLGREGLFGANVLTF
.	TRBV19	TRBJ2-1	CASRHRTGGYNEQFF
.	TRBV19	TRBJ2-1	CVPGAVSYNEQFF
.	TRBV2	TRBJ1-2	CASSVSLRVNYGYTF
.	TRBV19	TRBJ2-1	CASSTSRDRGVNEQFF
.	TRBV7-9	TRBJ1-1	CASSFTGTGNTEAFF
.	TRBV7-2	TRBJ2-5	CASSLTDWVETQYF
.	TRBV18	TRBJ2-1	CASSLLMGGESYNEQFF
.	TRBV7-2	TRBJ2-1	CASSFVGQHYNEQFF
.	TRBV6-6	TRBJ2-7	CASSYVPGGSYEQYF
.	TRBV5-1	TRBJ2-2	CASRLAPLQNTGELFF
once	TRBV5-1	TRBJ1-1	CASSWGTGLNTEAFF
.	TRBV30	TRBJ1-2	CAWMTEGDGYTF